One TCR beta chain is described in this entry. Antigen: not known. These data belong to a study of T cell repertoires and HLA-DP antigens. Deep-resolution sequencing targeted roughly 200,000 T cell genomes in pre-culture CD4+ samples. The protocol was immunoSEQ multiplex PCR, while the TCRdb copy is restricted to in-frame clones and leaves out a portion. Of around 110,000 clones listed, around 93% were seen once; the top ten hold under 0.35%. The CDR3 contains 13 residues. V shed 5 bases and J shed 9 bases, with 15 bases lying between them. Germline values: CDR1 MNHEY, CDR2 SMNVEV (reference sequence).

The genes are TRBV27 and TRBJ2-3; D is unresolved. This sequence was found in a woman in her late teens or twenties in good health and CMV-seronegative. Sequenced sample: CD4+ T cells from PBMCs. CDR3 sequence: CASSPNSPRTQYF. The CDR3 coding sequence is TGTGCCAGCAGTCCGAATTCTCCCAGGACGCAGTATTTT.